This TCR beta chain was sequenced for a study of early T cells in non-severe SARS-CoV-2 infection. Unique molecular identifiers were attached to individual cDNA molecules. MiXCR, run by TCRdb on the 5' RACE reads, gives a single entry per CDR3 protein. The sample includes approximately 30,000 distinct CDR3 sequences, 6% to 7% of them seen just once. This clonotype was detected ten times or more. Its antigen is as yet unknown. Broader study findings: Matching with VDJdb favored anti-spike CD8 responses (missing private and CD4 specificities).

The germline V gene has CDR1 MNHEY and CDR2 SVGAGI. Trimming shortened V by 6 bases and J by 6 bases, and 12 bases separated the two germline ends. This CDR3 has 14 amino acids. The gene calls are TRBV6-5 and TRBJ1-6; D ambiguous. This receptor was taken from an adult who was a healthcare worker with PCR-confirmed SARS-CoV-2 infection or an uninfected control (not recorded which). Input material: whole blood. CDR3 in amino acids: CASSPLAGNSPLHF. CDR3 coding DNA: TGTGCCAGCAGCCCCCTGGCGGGTAATTCACCCCTCCACTTT.